Each of the 25 T cell receptor beta chains below was sequenced from the same sample in a study of shared clonotypes between healthy human individuals. Produced via immunoSEQ multiplex PCR; TCRdb's table is partial and in-frame only. The data contain roughly 2.4 million clones, about 94% of them seen just once; the ten biggest clones take up around 0.13%. The specimen sequenced was naive CD4+ T cells sorted from blood. Subset indicated: CD45RA+ positively selected. Source of these receptors: a young man in good health.

The genes are TRBV7-8 and TRBJ2-2, with D perhaps TRBD2 (5 bases). The CDR3 has 13 amino acids. V lost 4 bases, J lost 6 bases, and 9 bases lay in between. Germline V gene lookup returns CDR1 SGHVS and CDR2 FQNEAQ. CDR3 protein: CASSSGLAGELFF. In DNA form, the CDR3 reads TGTGCCAGCAGCTCAGGACTCGCCGGGGAGCTGTTTTTT.

The V and J genes are TRBV6-5 and TRBJ2-3, with TRBD2 matching 9 bases. Germline CDR1 MNHEY, CDR2 SVGAGI. This CDR3 contains 15 residues. V trimming: 0 bases; J trimming: 6 bases; junction bases outside the gene matches: 4. The CDR3 region is CASSYSSGSPDTQYF. The CDR3 region has the DNA TGTGCCAGCAGTTACTCTAGCGGGAGTCCCGATACGCAGTATTTT.

The gene calls are TRBV7-9 and TRBJ1-2; D gene unclear. This CDR3 is built from 14 residues. Germline V gene data show CDR1 as SEHNR and CDR2 as FQNEAQ (reference sequence). The V end was cut by 1 base, the J end by 0 bases, with 6 bases between. This CDR3 is CASSLGSSNYGYTF. CDR3 bases: TGTGCCAGCAGCTTAGGTTCATCTAACTATGGCTACACCTTC. The entire variable domain, with the rest obtained from reference TRBV7-9 and TRBJ1-2, is as follows: DTGVSQNPRHKITKRGQNVTFRCDPISEHNRLYWYRQTLGQGPEFLTYFQNEAQLEKSRLLSDRFSAERPKGSFSTLEIQRTEQGDSAMYLCASSLGSSNYGYTFGSGTRLTVV.

The chain recombines TRBV9 with TRBJ2-5; the D gene is possibly TRBD2 (6 bases). The CDR3 runs 12 residues. Trimming took 7 bases from V and 3 from J, leaving 10 bases between them. The germline V gene has CDR1 SGDLS and CDR2 YYNGEE. The CDR3 sequence is CASGGAKETQYF. CDR3 nucleotides: TGTGCCAGCGGCGGGGCCAAAGAGACCCAGTACTTC.

This clone occurred once. V and J are TRBV7-3 and TRBJ2-5; D is unresolved. With 5 bases removed from V and 0 bases from J, the gap between germline ends came to 13 bases. The CDR3 loop spans 15 amino acids. The germline V gene has CDR1 SGHTA and CDR2 FQGTGA. As DNA, the CDR3 is TGTGCCAGCAGCCTGGCTAATAGTCACCAAGAGACCCAGTACTTC. Its translation: CASSLANSHQETQYF.

The rearrangement joins TRBV7-2 to TRBJ1-1, with D possibly being TRBD1 (6 bases). The V gene's germline CDR1 is SGHTA and CDR2 FQGNSA. Trimming took 4 bases from V and 0 from J, leaving 18 bases between them. The CDR3 is 17 amino acids. CDR3 in amino acids: CASSSSVWDNMNTEAFF. The CDR3 DNA reads as TGTGCCAGCAGCTCATCCGTTTGGGACAACATGAACACTGAAGCTTTCTTT.

The CDR3 sequence is CASSYYGQGDEQFF. CDR3 nucleotide sequence: TGTGCCAGCAGTTACTACGGACAGGGCGATGAGCAGTTCTTC. This sequence joins TRBV7-2 and TRBJ2-1, with TRBD1 identical over 8 bases. With V trimmed by 6 bases and J by 8 bases, 9 bases remained unmatched. The CDR3 extends over 14 amino acids. Germline CDR1 is SGHTA and CDR2 is FQGNSA. The variable domain in full, with the rest retrieved from reference TRBV7-2 and TRBJ2-1, is GAGVSQSPSNKVTEKGKDVELRCDPISGHTALYWYRQSLGQGLEFLIYFQGNSAPDKSGLPSDRFSAERTGGSVSTLTIQRTQQEDSAVYLCASSYYGQGDEQFFGPGTRLTVL.

V usage is TRBV6-5 and J usage is TRBJ1-2; 7 bases are shared with TRBD1. The J segment lost 7 bases and the V segment lost 5 bases, leaving 7 bases of the junction unmatched. Germline CDR1 reads MNHEY; CDR2 reads SVGAGI. The CDR3 is made up of 13 amino acids. This CDR3 reads CASSMGGGGGYTF. The CDR3 region has the DNA TGTGCCAGCAGTATGGGAGGGGGCGGTGGCTACACCTTC.

There are a few counts of this clone. Within the sample, other DNA sequences also encode this same CDR3. Here the CDR3 reads CASSLQGIQETQYF. Here the CDR3 DNA reads TGCGCCAGCAGCTTACAGGGAATCCAAGAGACCCAGTACTTC. The chain has TRBV5-1 and TRBJ2-5, with D possibly being TRBD1 (6 bases). The CDR3 has 14 residues. V lost 2 bases, J lost 1 base, and 9 bases lay in between. The germline V gene has CDR1 SGHRS and CDR2 YFSETQ.

This clone was found once. The genes are TRBV27 and TRBJ2-7, with TRBD2 matching 7 bases. Germline values: CDR1 MNHEY, CDR2 SMNVEV (reference sequence). The CDR3 extends over 18 amino acids. With 10 bases clipped from V and 0 bases from J, the junction kept 21 bases outside the gene matches. This CDR3 reads CATRFLGYGPGGSYEQYF. CDR3 nucleotides: TGTGCCACCCGATTCCTAGGTTACGGGCCGGGAGGCTCCTACGAGCAGTACTTC.

The CDR3 reads CASSRGHLGSSGNTIYF. DNA of the CDR3: TGCGCCAGCAGTAGGGGGCACCTCGGGAGCTCTGGAAACACCATATATTTT. This chain uses TRBV5-1 with TRBJ1-3, with TRBD1 identical over 7 bases. Germline V gene sequence: CDR1 SGHRS, CDR2 YFSETQ. V trimming: 5 bases; J trimming: 0 bases; junction bases outside the gene matches: 11. The CDR3 covers 17 residues.

This clone was picked up one time. The chain combines TRBV2 with TRBJ2-1; D uncertain. Per germline, CDR1 SNHLY and CDR2 FYNNEI. The CDR3 contains 11 residues. V lost 6 bases to trimming and J lost 7 bases, with 7 bases between them. The CDR3 nucleotides are TGTGCCAGCAGGGTATTAAATGAGCAGTTCTTC. Its protein product is CASRVLNEQFF.

This chain connects TRBV30 to TRBJ1-5; TRBD1 is a possible D gene (5 bases). This CDR3 spans 16 amino acids. CDR1 GTSNPN and CDR2 SVGIG come from the germline V gene (reference sequence). V lost 0 bases to trimming and J lost 0 bases, with 12 bases between them. Here the CDR3 DNA reads TGTGCCTGGAGTGTTCAAGGGAGGGGTAGCAATCAGCCCCAGCATTTT. It codes for CAWSVQGRGSNQPQHF.

J is TRBJ2-3 and V is TRBV7-2; possibly TRBD2 for D (5 bases). V lost 1 base, J lost 11 bases, and 13 bases lay in between. In germline, CDR1 is SGHTA, CDR2 FQGNSA. The CDR3 covers 13 residues. CDR3: CASSLDKGRGQYF. CDR3 coding DNA: TGTGCCAGCAGCTTAGATAAGGGTCGGGGGCAGTATTTT.

The chain recombines TRBV4-1 with TRBJ2-5; D not certain. CDR1 MGHRA and CDR2 YSYEKL come from the germline V gene. Trimming cost V 4 bases and J 2 bases, with 17 bases left between them. The CDR3 runs to 16 residues. The CDR3 loop is CASSLLILSGQETQYF. In nucleotides, the CDR3 is TGCGCCAGCAGCCTCCTCATCTTAAGTGGGCAAGAGACCCAGTACTTC.

The V gene is TRBV18, the J gene TRBJ2-5; the D gene could be TRBD1 or TRBD2 (5 bases each). The CDR3 contains 13 residues. The V and J ends lost 4 bases and 13 bases respectively, with 19 bases between them. The germline V gene has CDR1 KGHSH and CDR2 LQKENI. CDR3 sequence reads: CASSRTSGEGLYF. CDR3 DNA sequence: TGTGCCAGCTCACGAACCTCGGGCGAGGGGTTGTACTTC.

Of note for this clone: The same CDR3 also results from other DNA sequences found in this sample. This rearrangement joins TRBV5-1 to TRBJ2-2; the match to TRBD2 covers 9 bases. CDR3 length: 16 residues. Germline V gene lookup returns CDR1 SGHRS and CDR2 YFSETQ. Trimming cost V 0 bases and J 4 bases; bases outside gene matches: 4. The CDR3 spells CASSLGLAGITGELFF. Written as DNA, the CDR3 is TGCGCCAGCAGCTTGGGGCTAGCGGGAATCACCGGGGAGCTGTTTTTT.

J is TRBJ2-7 and V is TRBV18; the D gene is possibly TRBD2 (5 bases). The CDR3 covers 15 residues. Germline V gene lookup returns CDR1 KGHSH and CDR2 LQKENI. The V end was cut by 2 bases, the J end by 0 bases, with 11 bases between. CDR3: CASSPRLANSYEQYF. CDR3 coding DNA: TGTGCCAGCTCACCAAGGCTAGCAAACTCCTACGAGCAGTACTTC.

The chain combines TRBV10-3 with TRBJ2-2; 8 bases are a match to TRBD1. This CDR3 region has 16 residues. CDR1 and CDR2 (germline): ENHRY, SYGVKD. J lost 7 bases, V lost 5 bases, and 12 bases had no gene match. This chain's CDR3 is CAISPGQARKVGELFF. The CDR3 DNA reads as TGTGCCATCAGTCCGGGACAGGCGCGAAAGGTCGGGGAGCTGTTTTTT.

The chain employs TRBV7-2 and TRBJ2-7, with 7 bases aligning to TRBD2. Trimming took 1 base from V and 6 from J; bases not matched to a gene: 3. Germline V gene sequence: CDR1 SGHTA, CDR2 FQGNSA. The CDR3 has 13 residues. The CDR3 spells CASSLGRESEQYF. DNA for the CDR3: TGTGCCAGCAGCTTAGGGCGGGAGAGCGAGCAGTACTTC.

The CDR3 region is CASSLEGIYEQYF. The CDR3 bases are TGTGCCAGCAGCTTAGAAGGGATTTACGAGCAGTACTTC. J is TRBJ2-7 and V is TRBV11-2; D not resolved. Germline V gives CDR1 SGHAT, CDR2 FQNNGV. The V end lost 0 bases, the J end lost 4 bases, and 7 bases lay between the germline ends. CDR3 size: 13 residues. Using reference TRBV11-2 and TRBJ2-7 for the parts outside the CDR3, the full variable domain is EAGVAQSPRYKIIEKRQSVAFWCNPISGHATLYWYQQILGQGPKLLIQFQNNGVVDDSQLPKDRFSAERLKGVDSTLKIQPAKLEDSAVYLCASSLEGIYEQYFGPGTRLTVT.

This chain joins TRBV7-2 and TRBJ2-5; 16 bases align to TRBD2. The germline gives CDR1 SGHTA, CDR2 FQGNSA. The length of the CDR3 is 16 residues. Unmatched junction bases numbered 5, after V lost 5 bases and J lost 5 bases. The DNA of the CDR3 is TGTGCCAGCAGCGGGGGACTAGCGGGAGGGGAGGAGACCCAGTACTTC. Translating gives CASSGGLAGGEETQYF.

In the case of this clone: At one end the junction does not follow the germline gene, possibly because of a read error. The gene calls are TRBV11-2 and TRBJ2-1; 13 positions agree with TRBD2. Germline lookup yields CDR1 SGHAT and CDR2 FQNNGV. CDR3 length: 12 residues. The DNA of the CDR3 is TGTGCCAGCAGCTCGACCGGGACTAGCGGGGTCTTC. Protein: CASSSTGTSGVF. The full variable domain, its missing parts supplied by reference TRBV11-2 and TRBJ2-1, is EAGVAQSPRYKIIEKRQSVAFWCNPISGHATLYWYQQILGQGPKLLIQFQNNGVVDDSQLPKDRFSAERLKGVDSTLKIQPAKLEDSAVYLCASSSTGTSGVFGPGTRLTVL.

The J gene is TRBJ2-3, the V gene TRBV6-5; D is uncertain. The CDR3 covers 15 residues. V gave up 4 bases and J gave up 2 bases, with 13 bases separating them. The germline V gene encodes CDR1 MNHEY and CDR2 SVGAGI. CDR3 bases: TGTGCCAGCAGTTTCCAGAGCTTTAACACAGATACGCAGTATTTT. Protein: CASSFQSFNTDTQYF.

The V call is TRBV20-1, the J call TRBJ2-7, with D perhaps TRBD2 (6 bases). V gave up 3 bases and J gave up 6 bases, with 9 bases separating them. Germline loops: CDR1 DFQATT, CDR2 SNEGSKA (reference sequence). The CDR3 has 11 amino acids. CDR3 nucleotides: TGCAGTGCTAGGGGACTGGTCGAGCAGTACTTC. This translates into CSARGLVEQYF.